The clone carrying this T cell receptor beta chain was observed once. Its target is unknown. Between the trimmed V and J ends, which lost 6 bases and 14 bases, there was a span of 18 bases. Germline-derived CDR1 and CDR2 are SEHNR and FQNEAQ (reference sequence). The CDR3 runs 12 residues. This specimen belongs to a study of breast tumors, draining lymph nodes, adjacent tissues. One entry per CDR3 protein results from TCRdb running MiXCR on the multiplex PCR reads. The sample has around 190,000 distinct CDR3 sequences; 33% are singletons. Samples came from axillary lymph nodes draining the breast cancer. Study conclusions and caveats: Compared with basal-like, luminal-like tumors shared significantly more repertoire with nontumor tissue. Tumor TCR diversity was below lymph nodes but above nontumor tissue. Most tumor T cells seemingly derive from lymph node, then expand in tumor. The lymph node origin of tumor T cells was framed as consistent with a hypothesis, not demonstrated.

The receptor was isolated from a female donor with breast cancer. Some clones in this sample may be carry-over from other donors' samples. The chain uses TRBV7-9 and TRBJ2-3, with unresolved D. Sequenced input: axillary lymph node tissue. CDR3 residues: CASSSVTDTWYF. CDR3 in DNA: TGTGCCAGCAGTTCCGTCACAGATACGTGGTATTTT.